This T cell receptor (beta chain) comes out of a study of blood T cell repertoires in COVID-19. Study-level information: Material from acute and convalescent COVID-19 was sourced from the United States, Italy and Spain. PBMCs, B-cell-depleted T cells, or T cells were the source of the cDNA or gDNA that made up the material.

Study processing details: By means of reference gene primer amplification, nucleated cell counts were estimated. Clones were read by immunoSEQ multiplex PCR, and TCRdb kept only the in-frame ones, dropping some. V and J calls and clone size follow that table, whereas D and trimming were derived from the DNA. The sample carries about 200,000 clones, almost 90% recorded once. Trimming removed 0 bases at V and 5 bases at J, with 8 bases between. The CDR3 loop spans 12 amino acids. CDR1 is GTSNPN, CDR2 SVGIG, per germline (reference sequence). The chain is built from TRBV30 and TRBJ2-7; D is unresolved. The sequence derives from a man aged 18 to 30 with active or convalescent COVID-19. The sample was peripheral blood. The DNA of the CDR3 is TGTGCCTGGAGTGTTGCAGTCGACGAGCAGTACTTC. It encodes CAWSVAVDEQYF. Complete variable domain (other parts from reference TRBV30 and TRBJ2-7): SQTIHQWPATLVQPVGSPLSLECTVEGTSNPNLYWYRQAAGRGLQLLFYSVGIGQISSEVPQNLSASRPQDRQFILSSKKLLLSDSGFYLCAWSVAVDEQYFGPGTRLTVT.